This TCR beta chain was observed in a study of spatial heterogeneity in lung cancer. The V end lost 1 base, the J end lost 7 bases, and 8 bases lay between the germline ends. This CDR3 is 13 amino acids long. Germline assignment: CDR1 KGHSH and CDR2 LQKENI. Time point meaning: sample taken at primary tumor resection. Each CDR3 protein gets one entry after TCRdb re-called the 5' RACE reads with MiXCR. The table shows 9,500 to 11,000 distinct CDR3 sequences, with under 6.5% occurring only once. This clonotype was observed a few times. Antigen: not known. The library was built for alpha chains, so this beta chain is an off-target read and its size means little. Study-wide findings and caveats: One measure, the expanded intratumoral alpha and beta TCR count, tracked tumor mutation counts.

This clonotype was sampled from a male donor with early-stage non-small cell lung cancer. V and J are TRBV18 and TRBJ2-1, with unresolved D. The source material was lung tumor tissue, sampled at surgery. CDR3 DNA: TGTGCCAGCTCACCACTTAGAGGAAATGAGCAGTTCTTC. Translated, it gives CASSPLRGNEQFF. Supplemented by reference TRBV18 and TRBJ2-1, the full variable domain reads NAGVMQNPRHLVRRRGQEARLRCSPMKGHSHVYWYRQLPEEGLKFMVYLQKENIIDESGMPKERFSAEFPKEGPSILRIQQVVRGDSAAYFCASSPLRGNEQFFGPGTRLTVL.